These 23 T cell receptor beta chains originate from one sample sequenced in a study of T cell responses to AZD1222 COVID-19 vaccine. The data were produced by immunoSEQ multiplex PCR, yet TCRdb's version contains in-frame clones alone and is incomplete. The profile covers around 150,000 clones, with 80% to 95% appearing a single time and about 5% taken by the ten largest. This specimen was peripheral blood, taken on day 0 of AZD1222 vaccination. The receptors shown here come from an adult in good health.

This clone has only a few counts. The chain employs TRBV6-4 and TRBJ2-1; tentatively, D is TRBD1 or TRBD2 (6 bases each). CDR1 is MRHNA and CDR2 is SNTAGT in the germline V gene. Trimming removed 0 bases at V and 6 bases at J, with 18 bases between. The CDR3 runs 17 residues. The CDR3 here is CASSDSSRGVTVNEQFF. In DNA form, the CDR3 reads TGTGCCAGCAGTGACTCGAGTAGGGGGGTTACGGTCAATGAGCAGTTCTTC.

As concerns this clone: Other nucleotide sequences from this sample produce the same CDR3. V gene TRBV6-5 combines with J gene TRBJ1-1, with a weak D call TRBD1 (5 bases). Germline V gene lookup returns CDR1 MNHEY and CDR2 SVGAGI. The CDR3 loop spans 15 amino acids. Trimming took 0 bases from V and 1 from J, leaving 9 bases between them. CDR3 DNA: TGTGCCAGCAGTTACTCGAGAACAGGGAACACTGAAGCTTTCTTT. Translated: CASSYSRTGNTEAFF.

The rearrangement uses TRBV14 and TRBJ2-4; either TRBD1 or TRBD2 may supply D (5 bases each). This CDR3 comprises 13 residues. CDR1 SGHDN and CDR2 FVKESK come from the germline V gene. V was cut by 6 bases and J by 5 bases, with 11 bases left in between. The CDR3 is CASSFGTQNIQYF. The CDR3 region has the DNA TGTGCCAGCAGTTTCGGGACCCAAAACATTCAGTACTTC.

The chain uses TRBV5-4 and TRBJ2-7; D call uncertain. The CDR3 spans 12 residues. Germline CDR1 is SGHNT and CDR2 is YYREEE (reference sequence). Trimming pared 0 bases from V and 5 bases from J, leaving 6 bases between. The CDR3, as DNA: TGTGCCAGCAGCTTGGTTGGGGACGAGCAGTACTTC. Its protein is CASSLVGDEQYF.

Only one count was recorded for this clone. The chain recombines TRBV2 with TRBJ1-1; TRBD1 matches at 7 bases. Germline V lookup: CDR1 SNHLY, CDR2 FYNNEI. The J segment lost 3 bases and the V segment lost 4 bases, leaving 2 bases of the junction unmatched. The CDR3 consists of 13 residues. The CDR3 sequence is CASSGQGDTEAFF. For the CDR3, the DNA is TGTGCCAGCAGTGGACAGGGCGACACTGAAGCTTTCTTT.

The rearrangement uses TRBV19 and TRBJ1-1; 7 nucleotides line up with TRBD1. Looked up from germline, CDR1 is LNHDA and CDR2 is SQIVND (reference sequence). This CDR3 has 15 residues. V lost 4 bases to trimming and J lost 3 bases; unmatched junction nucleotides: 8. The CDR3 nucleotides are TGTGCCAGTAGTAACTTACAGGGGCGGTACACTGAAGCTTTCTTT. It specifies CASSNLQGRYTEAFF.

The chain carries TRBV14 and TRBJ2-7, with D maybe TRBD2 (6 bases). The germline gives CDR1 SGHDN, CDR2 FVKESK. CDR3 length: 13 residues. Trimming took 1 base from V and 5 from J, leaving 9 bases between them. CDR3 protein: CASSQGVADEQYF. The CDR3, as DNA: TGTGCCAGCAGCCAAGGGGTAGCGGACGAGCAGTACTTC.

This chain connects TRBV18 to TRBJ1-3; D gene ambiguous. The germline gives CDR1 KGHSH, CDR2 LQKENI. V was pared by 0 bases and J by 0 bases, with 12 bases between. The CDR3 spans 17 residues. The CDR3 reads CASSPPKQALSGNTIYF. The CDR3, as DNA: TGTGCCAGCTCACCACCGAAGCAGGCCCTCTCTGGAAACACCATATATTTT.

The chain couples TRBV11-2 to TRBJ2-1; D gene uncertain. CDR3 size: 15 residues. Trimming shortened V by 3 bases and J by 8 bases, and 17 bases separated the two germline ends. CDR1 is SGHAT, CDR2 FQNNGV, per germline. The CDR3 region is CASSFIGTFGDEQFF. The CDR3 nucleotides are TGTGCCAGCAGCTTCATAGGCACCTTTGGCGATGAGCAGTTCTTC.

V usage is TRBV18 and J usage is TRBJ1-4; no clear D gene. Trimming took 6 bases from V and 0 from J, leaving 14 bases between them. The germline CDR1 and CDR2 sequences are KGHSH and LQKENI. The CDR3 consists of 16 residues. The CDR3 nucleotides read TGTGCCAGCTCCCCAGCAAAGAGTGCAACTAATGAAAAACTGTTTTTT. It is translated as CASSPAKSATNEKLFF.

The chain has TRBV11-2 and TRBJ1-2, with no clear D. The germline V and J ends were trimmed by 5 bases and 5 bases, with 12 bases remaining between them. The length of the CDR3 is 13 residues. CDR1 SGHAT and CDR2 FQNNGV come from the germline V gene. The CDR3 DNA reads TGTGCCAGCAGCCCAGCGGCGGGTTATGGCTACACCTTC. As protein: CASSPAAGYGYTF.

The V gene is TRBV4-1, the J gene TRBJ2-4, with D perhaps being TRBD1 or TRBD2 (5 bases each). Trimming took 5 bases from V and 7 from J, leaving 6 bases between them. Germline lookup yields CDR1 MGHRA and CDR2 YSYEKL. This CDR3 is 11 amino acids long. CDR3 residues: CASSGTNIQYF. The CDR3 nucleotides are TGCGCCAGCAGCGGGACGAACATTCAGTACTTC.

The gene calls are TRBV5-6 and TRBJ1-3; 10 bases are shared with TRBD1. The germline V gene has CDR1 SGHDT and CDR2 YYEEEE. The CDR3 length is 15 residues. The V gene end was trimmed by 3 bases and the J gene end by 2 bases; junction bases not matched to a gene: 2. CDR3 nucleotides: TGTGCCAGCAGCTGGGACAGGGGCACTGGAAACACCATATATTTT. This gives the protein CASSWDRGTGNTIYF.

This rearrangement joins TRBV5-5 to TRBJ2-7, with 9 bases identical to TRBD1. V dropped 4 bases and J dropped 7; count of bases not matched to a gene: 9. Germline CDR1 SGHKS, CDR2 YYEKEE (reference sequence). The CDR3 has 14 amino acids. Here the CDR3 DNA reads TGTGCCAGCAGCACCACGTGGGACAGGGAGGAGCAGTACTTC. It yields the protein CASSTTWDREEQYF.

J is TRBJ1-2 and V is TRBV4-1; D remains ambiguous. The CDR3 sequence is 14 residues long. Trimming took off 4 bases at V and 5 bases at J, with 14 bases between the two ends. The germline CDR1 and CDR2 sequences are MGHRA and YSYEKL. CDR3 bases: TGCGCCAGCAGCCCCCGCCCCTCCGGTTATGGCTACACCTTC. As protein: CASSPRPSGYGYTF.

This chain connects TRBV18 to TRBJ1-1, with no clear D. Germline-derived CDR1 and CDR2 are KGHSH and LQKENI. V was pared by 3 bases and J by 1 base, with 9 bases between. CDR3 length: 14 residues. This CDR3 reads CASSPQKKNTEAFF. CDR3 nucleotide sequence: TGTGCCAGCTCACCTCAGAAGAAGAACACTGAAGCTTTCTTT.

This clone appeared a single time. The chain joins TRBV19 to TRBJ1-6, with 7 bases aligning to TRBD1. CDR1 LNHDA and CDR2 SQIVND come from the germline V gene (reference sequence). The V and J ends lost 7 bases and 6 bases, in that order; junction bases with no gene match: 6. This CDR3 has 14 amino acids. CDR3 sequence reads: CASNLGQLNSPLHF. CDR3 bases: TGTGCCAGTAATTTGGGACAGCTTAATTCACCCCTCCACTTT.

The chain recombines TRBV6-5 with TRBJ2-7; perhaps TRBD1 as D (6 bases). With 5 bases removed from V and 1 base from J, the gap between germline ends came to 15 bases. The CDR3 extends over 15 amino acids. The V gene's germline CDR1 is MNHEY and CDR2 SVGAGI. The CDR3 nucleotides read TGTGCCAGCAGTCCAACCGGGACAATTTCCTACGAGCAGTACTTC. Translation gives CASSPTGTISYEQYF.

This clone was observed once. This chain's CDR3 is CASSSPGTGRETQYF. As DNA, the CDR3 is TGTGCCAGCAGCTCCCCCGGGACCGGCAGGGAGACCCAGTACTTC. The chain employs TRBV13 and TRBJ2-5; D is possibly TRBD1 or TRBD2 (5 bases each). This CDR3 comprises 15 residues. The ends were cut back, 4 bases at V and 5 bases at J, with 17 bases in the middle. Germline CDR1 PRHDT, CDR2 FYEKMQ (reference sequence).

The chain uses TRBV5-1 and TRBJ1-5; D is unclear. V dropped 0 bases and J dropped 7 bases, with 8 bases sitting between them. The CDR3 loop spans 13 amino acids. The germline CDR1 and CDR2 sequences are SGHRS and YFSETQ. CDR3 DNA sequence: TGCGCCAGCAGCTTGGACCATACACAGCCCCAGCATTTT. Its translation is CASSLDHTQPQHF. The full variable domain, with the rest looked up from reference TRBV5-1 and TRBJ1-5, is KAGVTQTPRYLIKTRGQQVTLSCSPISGHRSVSWYQQTPGQGLQFLFEYFSETQRNKGNFPGRFSGRQFSNSRSEMNVSTLELGDSALYLCASSLDHTQPQHFGDGTRLSIL.

The V call is TRBV28, the J call TRBJ2-6; 7 bases are a match to TRBD1. V gave up 6 bases and J gave up 0 bases; unmatched junction bases: 11. The germline V gene encodes CDR1 MDHEN and CDR2 SYDVKM. The CDR3 extends over 18 amino acids. The DNA of the CDR3 is TGTGCCAGCAGCTATCACAGGGGTTCTAGCTCTGGGGCCAACGTCCTGACTTTC. Translating gives CASSYHRGSSSGANVLTF.

The chain carries TRBV2 and TRBJ2-5, with D possibly TRBD1 on 6 matching bases. Looked up from germline, CDR1 is SNHLY and CDR2 is FYNNEI. This CDR3 has 16 amino acids. Trimming took off 2 bases at V and 1 base at J, with 14 bases between the two ends. The CDR3 coding sequence is TGTGCCAGCAGTGAATCCGGGACAATGATCCAAGAGACCCAGTACTTC. This codes for CASSESGTMIQETQYF.

The chain uses TRBV5-1 and TRBJ1-2; 9 bases line up with TRBD1. Germline trimming cut 0 bases from V and 6 bases from J; bases unmatched to any gene: 6. This CDR3 region has 15 residues. CDR1 and CDR2 (germline): SGHRS, YFSETQ. Here the CDR3 DNA reads TGCGCCAGCAGCTTGGCCGGACAGGGGACGAATGGCTACACCTTC. Amino acid sequence: CASSLAGQGTNGYTF.